In its sample, the clone carrying this T cell receptor (beta chain) was seen once. These data are taken from a study of T cell changes during pregnancy in multiple sclerosis. The CDR3 totals 16 residues. The method was immunoSEQ multiplex PCR; TCRdb's version includes in-frame clones alone and lacks a portion of them. In the table there are 60,000 to 85,000 clones, 90% to 95% of which are singletons. This specimen was peripheral blood, taken in the third trimester of pregnancy. This receptor was identified in a female donor with multiple sclerosis, enrolled in a pregnancy study. The V call is TRBV1, the J call TRBJ2-3; TRBD2 was called by the table and not checked on the DNA. TRBV1 is a recognized pseudogene. The CDR3 nucleotides read TGCACCAGCAGCCAAGGGGTAGCGGGGGGGCGACATACGCAGTATTTT. Translating gives CTSSQGVAGGRHTQYF.